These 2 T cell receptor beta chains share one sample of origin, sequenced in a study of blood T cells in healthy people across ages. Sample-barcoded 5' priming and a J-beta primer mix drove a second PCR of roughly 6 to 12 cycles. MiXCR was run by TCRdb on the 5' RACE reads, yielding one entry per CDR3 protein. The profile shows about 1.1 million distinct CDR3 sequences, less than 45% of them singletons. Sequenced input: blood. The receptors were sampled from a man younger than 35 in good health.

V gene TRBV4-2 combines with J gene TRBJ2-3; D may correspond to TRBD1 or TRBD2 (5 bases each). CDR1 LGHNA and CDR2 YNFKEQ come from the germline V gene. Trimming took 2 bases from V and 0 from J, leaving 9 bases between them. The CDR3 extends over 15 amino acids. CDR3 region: CASSQLGPSTDTQYF. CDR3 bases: TGTGCCAGCAGCCAATTGGGACCTAGCACAGATACGCAGTATTTT.

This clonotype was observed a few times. Written as DNA, the CDR3 is TGTGCCAGCAGCATAGACACCGGGACGCCTTACAATGAGCAGTTCTTC. Translated: CASSIDTGTPYNEQFF. This chain links TRBV7-8 with TRBJ2-1; either TRBD1 or TRBD2 may supply D (5 bases each). CDR3 size: 16 residues. Germline CDR1 reads SGHVS; CDR2 reads FQNEAQ. Trimming cost V 5 bases and J 4 bases, with 18 bases left between them.